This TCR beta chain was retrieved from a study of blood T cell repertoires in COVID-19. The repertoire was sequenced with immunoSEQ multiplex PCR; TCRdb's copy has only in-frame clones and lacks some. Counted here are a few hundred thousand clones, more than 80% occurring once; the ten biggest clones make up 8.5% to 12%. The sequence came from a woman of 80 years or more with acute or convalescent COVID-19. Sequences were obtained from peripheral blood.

The CDR3 DNA reads TGTGCCAGTAGTATCCTGGGACAGGTCTCTGGAAACACCATATATTTT. This encodes CASSILGQVSGNTIYF. This chain connects TRBV19 to TRBJ1-3; the match to TRBD1 covers 8 bases. Germline V gives CDR1 LNHDA, CDR2 SQIVND (reference sequence). The CDR3 consists of 16 residues. Unmatched junction bases numbered 4, after V lost 3 bases and J lost 0 bases.